The rows below give T cell receptor beta chains drawn from one sample of a study of CD8 T cells in ankylosing spondylitis. TCRdb redid the calling of the 5' RACE reads with MiXCR, one entry per CDR3 protein. The data hold 190,000 or so distinct CDR3 sequences, with around 13% observed a single time. The source material was blood, either unsorted or a sorted T cell fraction (not recorded which). Receptors originate from a male donor with ankylosing spondylitis or in good health (not recorded which). CDR3s include the opening cysteine and the closing phenylalanine or tryptophan. D genes are given only for firm matches. Part of the rows lack a size; the others show once, few, many or a class for expanded clones.

clone size	V gene	CDR3 length	D gene	J gene	CDR3 protein	CDR3 DNA
.	TRBV20-1	14	.	TRBJ2-7	CSARDGSGSYEQYF	TGCAGTGCTAGAGATGGGTCGGGCAGCTACGAGCAGTACTTC
.	TRBV29-1	14	TRBD2	TRBJ2-1	CAVGGRASYNEQFF	TGCGCCGTGGGCGGGAGGGCCTCCTACAATGAGCAGTTCTTC
.	TRBV18	14	.	TRBJ2-5	CASSPSPSEETQYF	TGTGCCAGCTCACCCTCCCCTAGCGAGGAGACCCAGTACTTC
few	TRBV6-2/TRBV6-3	13	.	TRBJ2-7	CASSYTGFYEQYF	TGTGCCAGCAGTTACACAGGATTCTACGAGCAGTACTTC
few	TRBV16	14	.	TRBJ1-2	CASSPYSRWDGYTF	TGTGCCAGCAGTCCGTACAGCCGGTGGGATGGCTACACCTTC
.	TRBV6-2/TRBV6-3	15	.	TRBJ2-1	CASSYRGSTYNEQFF	TGTGCCAGCAGTTATCGGGGCTCTACGTACAATGAGCAGTTCTTC
few	TRBV27	13	.	TRBJ2-1	CASFDSLYNEQFF	TGTGCCAGCTTTGACAGCCTCTACAATGAGCAGTTCTTC
few	TRBV27	14	.	TRBJ2-7	CASSLSAGPYEQYF	TGTGCCAGCAGTTTATCTGCGGGGCCCTACGAGCAGTACTTC
many	TRBV4-1	16	.	TRBJ1-1	CASSQDALGATTEAFF	TGCGCCAGCAGCCAAGATGCTCTAGGGGCGACAACTGAAGCTTTCTTT
.	TRBV9	18	TRBD2	TRBJ2-1	CASSPGLAGGVSYNEQFF	TGTGCCAGCAGCCCGGGACTAGCGGGGGGGGTAAGCTACAATGAGCAGTTCTTC
many	TRBV6-4	13	.	TRBJ2-6	CASSDSGANVLTF	TGTGCCAGCAGTGACTCTGGGGCCAACGTCCTGACTTTC
many	TRBV29-1	15	.	TRBJ1-1	CSVDETGAMNTEAFF	TGCAGCGTTGATGAGACAGGCGCTATGAACACTGAAGCTTTCTTT
few	TRBV5-1	15	TRBD1	TRBJ1-1	CASSLGETGGTEAFF	TGCGCCAGCAGCTTGGGAGAGACAGGGGGCACTGAAGCTTTCTTT
.	TRBV7-9	16	.	TRBJ2-5	CASSLTPGVVQETQYF	TGTGCCAGCAGCTTAACCCCAGGGGTGGTCCAAGAGACCCAGTACTTC
few	TRBV2	15	.	TRBJ1-1	CASSEASQANTEAFF	TGTGCCAGCAGTGAAGCGAGCCAGGCAAACACTGAAGCTTTCTTT
.	TRBV6-4	15	.	TRBJ2-3	CASSEAINNRDTQYF	TGTGCCAGCAGTGAGGCTATTAACAATAGAGATACGCAGTATTTT
.	TRBV12-3/TRBV12-4	13	TRBD1	TRBJ1-4	CASVGTVNEKLFF	TGTGCCAGCGTGGGGACAGTTAATGAAAAACTGTTTTTT
few	TRBV11-2	14	TRBD1	TRBJ1-6	CASTRDRTNSPLHF	TGTGCCAGCACCAGGGACAGGACAAATTCACCCCTCCACTTT
few	TRBV4-1	13	.	TRBJ2-7	CASSRYKGDEQYF	TGCGCCAGCAGCCGGTACAAGGGGGACGAGCAGTACTTC
.	TRBV12-3/TRBV12-4	14	TRBD2	TRBJ2-7	CASSPSGISYEQYF	TGTGCCAGCAGTCCAAGCGGGATATCCTACGAGCAGTACTTC
.	TRBV6-1	14	.	TRBJ2-5	CASSVRTRMETQYF	TGTGCCAGCAGTGTCAGGACACGTATGGAGACCCAGTACTTC
few	TRBV20-1	14	.	TRBJ2-3	CSAREVAATDTQYF	TGCAGTGCTAGAGAGGTAGCGGCCACAGATACGCAGTATTTT
.	TRBV20-1	13	.	TRBJ2-7	CSARKHSSYEQYF	TGCAGTGCTAGAAAGCACAGCTCCTACGAGCAGTACTTC
many	TRBV27	13	.	TRBJ2-7	CASSPGPNYEQYF	TGTGCCAGCAGTCCTGGCCCGAACTACGAGCAGTACTTC
many	TRBV5-1	13	TRBD1	TRBJ1-1	CASSLDRGTEAFF	TGCGCCAGCAGCTTGGACAGGGGGACTGAAGCTTTCTTT
.	TRBV7-2	15	.	TRBJ2-5	CASSLVGSSSETQYF	TGTGCCAGCAGCTTAGTAGGCAGTTCGTCAGAGACCCAGTACTTC